These 14 T cell receptor beta chains came from one sample sequenced in a study of neurological immune-mediated disorders. TCRdb recomputed calls from the 5' RACE reads with MiXCR, one row per CDR3 protein. The table shows 60,000 to 85,000 distinct CDR3 sequences, with about 5.5% occurring only once. The specimen was PBMCs. All receptors derive from a woman between 25 and 40 years old with multiple sclerosis.

This clonotype was recorded at least ten times. The CDR3 bases are TGTGCCAGCAGCAAATCTTCCTCTTCAGCGGGGGGGCTAGATACGCAGTATTTT. This encodes CASSKSSSSAGGLDTQYF. The V gene is TRBV7-3, the J gene TRBJ2-3; 10 bases fit TRBD2. V was clipped by 5 bases and J by 5 bases; unmatched bases: 16. The CDR3 spans 18 residues. Germline CDR1 SGHTA, CDR2 FQGTGA.

In this sample, this clonotype turned up many times. The chain employs TRBV5-1 and TRBJ2-2; the D gene is possibly TRBD1 (6 bases). This CDR3 spans 15 amino acids. With 3 bases removed from V and 6 bases from J, the gap between germline ends came to 15 bases. Germline V lookup: CDR1 SGHRS, CDR2 YFSETQ. The CDR3, as DNA: TGCGCCAGCAGCTCAGGAAACAGGGTGCCCGGGGAGCTGTTTTTT. This sequence encodes CASSSGNRVPGELFF.

This clonotype was seen at least ten times. The chain couples TRBV27 to TRBJ2-3; D perhaps matches TRBD1 (5 bases). With 10 bases removed from V and 2 bases from J, the gap between germline ends came to 13 bases. In germline, CDR1 is MNHEY, CDR2 SMNVEV (reference sequence). The CDR3 runs to 13 residues. The CDR3 sequence is CATKVRATDTQYF. CDR3 coding DNA: TGTGCCACTAAGGTCAGGGCCACAGATACGCAGTATTTT.

This clonotype was seen a handful of times. V is TRBV12-3 or TRBV12-4 and J is TRBJ2-1; 7 nucleotides line up with TRBD1. Losses at the gene ends were 1 base for V and 2 bases for J; bases not matched to a gene: 11. The CDR3 length is 18 residues. The DNA for the CDR3 is TGTGCCAGCAGTTTAGGCAGGCTTAGACAGGGCACCTACAATGAGCAGTTCTTC. Protein: CASSLGRLRQGTYNEQFF.

This clonotype has only a few counts. This chain links TRBV2 with TRBJ2-1; 11 positions match TRBD1. The trim removed 1 base at V and 0 bases at J, leaving 2 bases unmatched. Germline-derived CDR1 and CDR2 are SNHLY and FYNNEI. The CDR3 has 17 amino acids. The CDR3 nucleotides read TGTGCCAGCAGTGAAGTCGGGACAGGGGGCTCCTACAATGAGCAGTTCTTC. Its protein product is CASSEVGTGGSYNEQFF.

This clonotype was seen ten or more times. V is TRBV7-8 and J is TRBJ1-1; D is unresolved. Germline V gene data show CDR1 as SGHVS and CDR2 as FQNEAQ. Trimming cost V 5 bases and J 4 bases, with 14 bases left between them. CDR3 length: 14 amino acids. The CDR3 coding sequence is TGTGCCAGCAGCGATTTTTCAGTAGGCACTGAAGCTTTCTTT. Amino acid sequence: CASSDFSVGTEAFF.

This clonotype was counted at least ten times. This sequence joins TRBV14 and TRBJ2-2; perhaps TRBD2 as D (6 bases). Trimming cost V 1 base and J 6 bases, with 6 bases left between them. Germline values: CDR1 SGHDN, CDR2 FVKESK. This CDR3 contains 13 residues. CDR3 protein: CASSQGGAGELFF. The DNA for the CDR3 is TGTGCCAGCAGCCAAGGGGGGGCCGGGGAGCTGTTTTTT.

At least ten counts were recorded for this clonotype. The V gene is TRBV20-1, the J gene TRBJ2-2; D assignment may be TRBD1 or TRBD2 (7 bases each). CDR3 length: 15 residues. Trimming shortened V by 2 bases and J by 6 bases, and 16 bases separated the two germline ends. Germline CDR1 and CDR2: DFQATT and SNEGSKA (reference sequence). CDR3: CSARKAGQGAGELFF. The CDR3 DNA sequence: TGCAGTGCTAGAAAAGCGGGGCAGGGGGCCGGGGAGCTGTTTTTT.

In its sample, this clonotype was seen many times. The rearrangement joins TRBV5-1 to TRBJ2-1, with D unclear. The CDR3 is 11 amino acids. V lost 1 base, J lost 5 bases, and 1 base lay in between. Germline CDR1 and CDR2: SGHRS and YFSETQ. The DNA for the CDR3 is TGCGCCAGCAGCTTGAACAATGAGCAGTTCTTC. Its protein product is CASSLNNEQFF. The variable domain in full, with the rest retrieved from reference TRBV5-1 and TRBJ2-1, is KAGVTQTPRYLIKTRGQQVTLSCSPISGHRSVSWYQQTPGQGLQFLFEYFSETQRNKGNFPGRFSGRQFSNSRSEMNVSTLELGDSALYLCASSLNNEQFFGPGTRLTVL.

To note about this clonotype: Since a much larger clone is just one base distant, this may be a read error. The chain links TRBV25-1 to TRBJ2-7; 7 nucleotides line up with TRBD1. CDR1 is MGHDK and CDR2 is SYGVNS in the germline V gene. Trimming cost V 10 bases and J 5 bases; bases outside gene matches: 11. The CDR3 is made up of 13 amino acids. DNA for the CDR3: TGTGCCAAAAGACAGGGAATTGAGGACGAGCAGTACTTC. Its translation: CAKRQGIEDEQYF.

This clonotype has ten or more counts. The CDR3 bases are TGTGCCACCAGCAGAGGGGTCACAGATACGCAGTATTTT. Amino acids: CATSRGVTDTQYF. This chain connects TRBV15 to TRBJ2-3; the D is unclear. CDR1 LNHNV and CDR2 YYDKDF come from the germline V gene (reference sequence). This CDR3 has 13 amino acids. With 1 base removed from V and 2 bases from J, the gap between germline ends came to 4 bases.

This clonotype was found many times. J is TRBJ2-7 and V is TRBV28; D is ambiguous. This CDR3 has 15 residues. The germline gives CDR1 MDHEN, CDR2 SYDVKM. V was pared by 1 base and J by 0 bases, with 10 bases between. The CDR3: CASSLFRADSYEQYF. The CDR3 region has the DNA TGTGCCAGCAGTTTATTCCGGGCAGACTCCTACGAGCAGTACTTC.

The rearrangement uses TRBV6-1 and TRBJ1-3; perhaps TRBD1 as D (6 bases). CDR3 length: 13 residues. Germline V gives CDR1 MNHNS, CDR2 SASEGT. With 2 bases removed from V and 11 bases from J, the gap between germline ends came to 13 bases. As DNA, the CDR3 is TGTGCCAGCAGTGAAAACGGACAGTCGGCCATATATTTT. Its translation: CASSENGQSAIYF.

The chain joins TRBV20-1 to TRBJ2-3; TRBD2 might be the D (6 bases). The germline V gene has CDR1 DFQATT and CDR2 SNEGSKA (reference sequence). The ends were cut back, 3 bases at V and 0 bases at J, with 10 bases in the middle. CDR3 length: 14 residues. The CDR3 DNA reads TGCAGTGCTAGCCCGGGAGTTAGCACAGATACGCAGTATTTT. It yields the protein CSASPGVSTDTQYF.